A single T cell receptor beta chain is shown here with its context. Its matching antigen is unknown. MiXCR was run by TCRdb on the 5' RACE reads, yielding one entry per CDR3 protein. The table shows some 60,000 distinct CDR3 sequences, with 30% occurring only once. Broader study findings: Tumor Treg TCRs overlapped most with tumor naive CD4+ cells.

Sample: tumor-infiltrating naive CD4+ T cells sorted from the breast tumor. The subset: naive CD4+ T cells, CD4+CD45RA+CD25-. The sequence derives from a female donor with breast cancer.

In nucleotides, the CDR3 is TGTGCCAGCAGCTTAAATGGAAACACCATATATTTT. Translation: CASSLNGNTIYF. The genes are TRBV7-2 and TRBJ1-3, with D uncertain. Germline lookup yields CDR1 SGHTA and CDR2 FQGNSA. V was clipped by 2 bases and J by 3 bases, with 2 bases between them. This CDR3 comprises 12 residues.